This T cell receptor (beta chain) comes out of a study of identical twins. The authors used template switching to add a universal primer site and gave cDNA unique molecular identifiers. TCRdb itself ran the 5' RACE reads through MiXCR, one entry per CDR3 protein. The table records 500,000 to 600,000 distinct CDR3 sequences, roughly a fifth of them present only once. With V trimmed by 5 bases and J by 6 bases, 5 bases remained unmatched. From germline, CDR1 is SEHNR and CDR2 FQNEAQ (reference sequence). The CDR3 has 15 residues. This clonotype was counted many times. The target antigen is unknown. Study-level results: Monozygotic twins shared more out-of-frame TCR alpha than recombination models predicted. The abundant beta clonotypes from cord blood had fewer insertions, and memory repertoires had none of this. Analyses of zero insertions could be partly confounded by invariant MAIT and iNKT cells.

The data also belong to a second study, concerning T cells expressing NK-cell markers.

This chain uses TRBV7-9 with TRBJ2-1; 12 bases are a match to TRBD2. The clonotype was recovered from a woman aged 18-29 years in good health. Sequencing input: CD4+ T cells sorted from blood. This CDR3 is CASSRLAGVTNEQFF. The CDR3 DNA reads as TGTGCCAGCAGCCGACTAGCGGGAGTCACCAATGAGCAGTTCTTC.